Presented here are 30 T cell receptor beta chains from one specimen sequenced in a study of post-analysis software for immune sequencing data. Built from TCR beta cDNA, the libraries had unique molecular identifiers in them. MiXCR was run by TCRdb on the PCR reads, yielding one entry per CDR3 protein. This table has about 810,000 distinct CDR3 sequences, approximately 50% appearing once. No antigens are known for them. Study-wide findings and caveats: Five or six TRBV segments, TRBV5-6, TRBV5-1 and TRBV20-1 among them, were found more frequent in patients than controls.

Sequencing used blood. These receptors came from a girl aged 5-17 years with multiple sclerosis.

The count of this clonotype is one. The gene calls are TRBV20-1 and TRBJ1-6; 8 bases line up with TRBD1. Germline V gene data show CDR1 as DFQATT and CDR2 as SNEGSKA (reference sequence). The CDR3 consists of 15 residues. Unmatched junction bases numbered 6, after V lost 1 base and J lost 7 bases. The DNA for the CDR3 is TGCAGTGCTAGAGTGCAGGGGGCGCGCAATTCACCCCTCCACTTT. Translated: CSARVQGARNSPLHF.

The rearrangement joins TRBV7-2 to TRBJ1-4; tentatively, D is TRBD1 (6 bases). V dropped 5 bases and J dropped 4 bases, with 11 bases sitting between them. The CDR3 spans 14 residues. Germline V gives CDR1 SGHTA, CDR2 FQGNSA. CDR3 in amino acids: CASSRGNLNEKLFF. The CDR3 DNA is TGTGCCAGCAGCAGGGGGAACCTTAATGAAAAACTGTTTTTT.

V and J are TRBV20-1 and TRBJ2-3; tentative D call: TRBD2 (5 bases). The CDR3 has 15 amino acids. Trimming shortened V by 5 bases and J by 7 bases, and 22 bases separated the two germline ends. Germline V gene sequence: CDR1 DFQATT, CDR2 SNEGSKA (reference sequence). CDR3 sequence reads: CSAGPRTGSGYTQYF. For the CDR3, the DNA is TGCAGTGCTGGACCAAGGACTGGGAGTGGATATACGCAGTATTTT.

The chain has TRBV7-2 and TRBJ1-1, with unresolved D. The V end was cut by 3 bases, the J end by 1 base, with 9 bases between. The germline V gene encodes CDR1 SGHTA and CDR2 FQGNSA. This CDR3 comprises 14 residues. The CDR3 reads CASSLSSPNTEAFF. CDR3 nucleotide sequence: TGTGCCAGCAGCTTGAGCAGCCCGAACACTGAAGCTTTCTTT.

This clonotype was recorded a few times. The chain is built from TRBV4-1 and TRBJ2-5; 13 nucleotides align to TRBD2. This CDR3 is built from 17 residues. J gave up 5 bases and V 1 base, and 7 bases lay outside the gene matches. The germline V gene encodes CDR1 MGHRA and CDR2 YSYEKL. The CDR3 DNA sequence: TGCGCCAGCAGCCAAGTACTAGCGGGAGGGCCGGAGGAGACCCAGTACTTC. Protein product: CASSQVLAGGPEETQYF.

On this clonotype itself: A read error may be the cause here, since a much bigger clone is one base away. This chain joins TRBV9 and TRBJ2-5; 10 bases are a match to TRBD2. In germline, CDR1 is SGDLS, CDR2 YYNGEE. With V trimmed by 3 bases and J by 2 bases, 1 base remained unmatched. The CDR3 totals 14 residues. The CDR3 reads CASSAGLAQETQYF. For the CDR3, the DNA is TGTGCCAGCAGCGCGGGACTAGCGCAAGAGACCCAGTACTTC.

This clonotype was observed a handful of times. This rearrangement joins TRBV12-3 or TRBV12-4 to TRBJ2-1, with D unresolved. The CDR3 sequence is 13 residues long. Trimming stripped 5 bases from V and 4 bases from J, with 9 bases between. The CDR3 sequence: CASSPETYNEQFF. Written as DNA, the CDR3 is TGTGCCAGCAGTCCGGAGACGTACAATGAGCAGTTCTTC.

The V call is TRBV9, the J call TRBJ2-3; no clear D. Per germline, CDR1 SGDLS and CDR2 YYNGEE. Trimming pared 3 bases from V and 5 bases from J, leaving 7 bases between. The CDR3 loop spans 12 amino acids. The chain's CDR3 is CASSDWVDTQYF. The CDR3 bases are TGTGCCAGCAGCGACTGGGTAGATACGCAGTATTTT.

This clonotype has just a few counts. The chain couples TRBV10-2 to TRBJ2-7, with 9 bases aligning to TRBD2. Germline V gene data show CDR1 as WSHSY and CDR2 as SAAADI. V was pared by 6 bases and J by 7 bases, with 10 bases of the junction left unmatched. The CDR3 covers 14 residues. CDR3 region: CASSEREVAREQYF. CDR3 DNA sequence: TGCGCCAGCAGCGAGCGGGAGGTAGCGCGAGAGCAGTACTTC.

The chain combines TRBV12-3 or TRBV12-4 with TRBJ2-5; unclear D gene. The CDR3 spans 12 residues. With 7 bases removed from V and 1 base from J, the gap between germline ends came to 7 bases. The CDR3 nucleotides are TGTGCCAGCACAAAGGCCCAAGAGACCCAGTACTTC. It translates to CASTKAQETQYF.

CDR3 protein: CSATNRDSVDTQYF. The CDR3 DNA reads as TGCAGTGCTACAAACCGGGACAGTGTAGATACGCAGTATTTT. This rearrangement joins TRBV20-1 to TRBJ2-3; 7 positions agree with TRBD1. CDR1 and CDR2 (germline): DFQATT, SNEGSKA (reference sequence). The CDR3 extends over 14 amino acids. V gave up 4 bases and J gave up 5 bases; unmatched junction bases: 9.

This clonotype turned up a few times. Its ends do not fully match the called genes, so a read error is possible. The chain has TRBV5-1 and TRBJ2-7; TRBD1 aligns across 9 bases. Germline lookup yields CDR1 SGHRS and CDR2 YFSETQ. This CDR3 has 15 residues. The CDR3 is CASRLGQGIFYEQYF. The CDR3 DNA follows: TGCGCCAGCAGATTGGGACAGGGAATATTCTACGAGCAGTACTTC.

The chain joins TRBV14 to TRBJ1-2; the match to TRBD1 covers 9 bases. This CDR3 has 17 residues. Germline V gene sequence: CDR1 SGHDN, CDR2 FVKESK. Germline trimming cut 4 bases from V and 7 bases from J; bases unmatched to any gene: 16. The CDR3 bases are TGTGCCAGCAGCCTAGGGATGGGGACAGGGATGGTGCGTGGCTACACCTTC. Amino acid sequence: CASSLGMGTGMVRGYTF.

This chain uses TRBV9 with TRBJ1-4, with D possibly being TRBD1 (5 bases). This CDR3 has 15 amino acids. V was trimmed by 1 base and J by 8 bases, leaving 15 bases between them. The germline V gene has CDR1 SGDLS and CDR2 YYNGEE. The CDR3 region has the DNA TGTGCCAGCAGCGTAAGTGGGGCAAAAGGCGAAAAACTGTTTTTT. Residues: CASSVSGAKGEKLFF.

The sample holds a few counts of this clonotype. The rearrangement joins TRBV7-8 to TRBJ2-5; perhaps D is TRBD1 or TRBD2 (5 bases each). V shed 5 bases and J shed 11 bases, with 24 bases lying between them. The CDR3 loop spans 15 amino acids. Germline loops: CDR1 SGHVS, CDR2 FQNEAQ. CDR3 region: CASSLEHYRIGEQYF. In DNA form, the CDR3 reads TGTGCCAGCAGCCTCGAACACTACAGGATCGGGGAGCAGTACTTC.

This clonotype was observed a handful of times. CDR3 region: CASSPAGMGVETQYF. DNA for the CDR3: TGCGCCAGCAGCCCAGCCGGGATGGGGGTGGAGACCCAGTACTTC. This chain uses TRBV5-1 with TRBJ2-5, with D perhaps TRBD1 or TRBD2 (5 bases each). This CDR3 has 15 residues. The germline CDR1 and CDR2 sequences are SGHRS and YFSETQ. With 4 bases removed from V and 5 bases from J, the gap between germline ends came to 18 bases.

The V and J genes are TRBV6-1 and TRBJ2-4, with 13 bases fitting TRBD2. Germline lookup yields CDR1 MNHNS and CDR2 SASEGT. There are 21 residues in the CDR3. V trimming: 4 bases; J trimming: 4 bases; junction bases outside the gene matches: 19. The CDR3 loop is CASSGRQIPGLAGTVKNIQYF. CDR3 DNA sequence: TGTGCCAGCAGTGGACGCCAGATTCCGGGACTAGCGGGGACTGTTAAAAACATTCAGTACTTC.

The table lists this clonotype with a few counts. The chain combines TRBV10-2 with TRBJ2-7, with 8 nucleotides matching TRBD2. Per the germline V gene, CDR1 is WSHSY and CDR2 is SAAADI. This CDR3 has 15 amino acids. With V trimmed by 0 bases and J by 5 bases, 6 bases remained unmatched. CDR3 DNA: TGCGCCAGCAGTGAGTCGTCGGGAGGGCTAAACGAGCAGTACTTC. It codes for CASSESSGGLNEQYF.

This chain links TRBV25-1 with TRBJ1-5; 7 positions match TRBD1. The germline CDR1 and CDR2 sequences are MGHDK and SYGVNS. V trimming: 4 bases; J trimming: 4 bases; junction bases outside the gene matches: 4. The CDR3 consists of 14 residues. The CDR3 protein is CASSGGTANQPQHF. Written as DNA, the CDR3 is TGTGCCAGCAGTGGAGGGACAGCTAATCAGCCCCAGCATTTT.

The chain links TRBV5-6 to TRBJ1-1; no firm D call. CDR1 is SGHDT, CDR2 YYEEEE, per germline. With 3 bases removed from V and 6 bases from J, the gap between germline ends came to 12 bases. This CDR3 comprises 13 residues. The CDR3 nucleotides read TGTGCCAGCAGCTGGGATGGGGTCGCTGAAGCTTTCTTT. Its protein is CASSWDGVAEAFF.

In the case of this clonotype: As the CDR3 is not closed by the conserved phenylalanine or tryptophan, this likely results from a read error. The rearrangement uses TRBV29-1 and TRBJ1-4; D remains ambiguous. The V end lost 4 bases, the J end lost 7 bases, and 13 bases lay between the germline ends. Germline loops: CDR1 SQVTM, CDR2 ANQGSEA. The CDR3 is made up of 13 amino acids. The CDR3 region is CSVAKGSGEKLFC. The CDR3 bases are TGCAGCGTTGCGAAGGGTTCGGGTGAAAAACTGTTTTGT.

This chain uses TRBV5-1 with TRBJ2-6, with TRBD1 matching over 8 bases. J lost 1 base, V lost 2 bases, and 5 bases had no gene match. The CDR3 is made up of 17 amino acids. Germline CDR1 SGHRS, CDR2 YFSETQ. The CDR3 nucleotides read TGCGCCAGCAGCTTCAGGGGGCCCGGTTCTGGGGCCAACGTCCTGACTTTC. Protein sequence: CASSFRGPGSGANVLTF. The variable domain in full, with the rest retrieved from reference TRBV5-1 and TRBJ2-6, is KAGVTQTPRYLIKTRGQQVTLSCSPISGHRSVSWYQQTPGQGLQFLFEYFSETQRNKGNFPGRFSGRQFSNSRSEMNVSTLELGDSALYLCASSFRGPGSGANVLTFGAGSRLTVL.

The rearrangement uses TRBV20-1 and TRBJ1-5; D possibly corresponds to TRBD1 (6 bases). The CDR3 contains 15 residues. Germline V lookup: CDR1 DFQATT, CDR2 SNEGSKA (reference sequence). The V gene lost 1 base and the J gene lost 3 bases, with 13 bases spanning the gap. The CDR3 nucleotides read TGCAGTGCTAGAGTGGCAGGGGCCATCAATCAGCCCCAGCATTTT. This gives the protein CSARVAGAINQPQHF.

Points on this clonotype: A much bigger clone sits one base away, suggesting this may be a read error. The V and J genes are TRBV29-1 and TRBJ2-7; TRBD1 agrees at 11 bases. Germline loops: CDR1 SQVTM, CDR2 ANQGSEA. This CDR3 comprises 13 residues. The CDR3, as DNA: TGCAACGCCCGGGACAGGGGGTCCTACGAGCAGTACTTC. It yields the protein CNARDRGSYEQYF.

This clonotype was seen a few times. V is TRBV20-1 and J is TRBJ2-5; 8 bases fit TRBD1. The CDR3 is 14 residues long. Germline V gene sequence: CDR1 DFQATT, CDR2 SNEGSKA (reference sequence). V trimming: 5 bases; J trimming: 1 base; junction bases outside the gene matches: 6. The CDR3 DNA follows: TGCAGTGCTCCAGAGACAGGGGCCCAAGAGACCCAGTACTTC. It yields the protein CSAPETGAQETQYF.

A word on this clonotype: A much larger clonotype is one base distant, so this may be a read error. This sequence joins TRBV27 and TRBJ2-1; no clear D gene. There are 14 residues in the CDR3. The V gene lost 5 bases and the J gene lost 2 bases, with 10 bases spanning the gap. Germline-derived CDR1 and CDR2 are MNHEY and SMNVEV (reference sequence). CDR3 bases: TGTGCCAGCAGTCGCGCAAGCCCCTACAATGAGCAGTTCTTC. Protein product: CASSRASPYNEQFF.

The chain uses TRBV7-8 and TRBJ2-1, with 9 bases identical to TRBD1. Germline assignment: CDR1 SGHVS and CDR2 FQNEAQ. J gave up 6 bases and V 2 bases, and 5 bases lay outside the gene matches. This CDR3 is built from 15 residues. This chain's CDR3 is CASSLFRQGGNEQFF. The CDR3 DNA is TGTGCCAGCAGCTTATTCCGACAGGGGGGCAATGAGCAGTTCTTC.

A few counts support this clonotype. For the CDR3, the DNA is TGTGCCAGCAGCTCTTCTAGCGGGATCCGCACAGATACGCAGTATTTT. Translated, it gives CASSSSSGIRTDTQYF. The rearrangement joins TRBV7-2 to TRBJ2-3; 9 positions agree with TRBD2. The V gene's germline CDR1 is SGHTA and CDR2 FQGNSA. V lost 4 bases and J lost 1; bases outside the gene matches: 6. The CDR3 covers 16 residues.

This chain links TRBV29-1 with TRBJ2-7; D remains unclear. Trimming took off 0 bases at V and 6 bases at J, with 9 bases between the two ends. Germline CDR1 and CDR2: SQVTM and ANQGSEA. This CDR3 contains 12 residues. The CDR3, as DNA: TGCAGCGTTGAAGATCGCGGCGGCGAGCAGTACTTC. It translates to CSVEDRGGEQYF.

V gene TRBV4-2 combines with J gene TRBJ2-5; 9 bases are shared with TRBD2. The CDR3 is 16 amino acids. The V gene's germline CDR1 is LGHNA and CDR2 YNFKEQ. The V and J ends lost 1 base and 2 bases, in that order; junction bases with no gene match: 5. Here the CDR3 reads CASSQVASGTQETQYF. CDR3 sequence (DNA): TGTGCCAGCAGCCAAGTGGCTAGCGGGACACAAGAGACCCAGTACTTC.